What follows are 20 T cell receptor beta chains derived from one specimen sequenced in a study of cytomegalovirus exposure and HLA in healthy donors. PCR was performed using 60 Vbeta and 13 Jbeta primers. The assay was immunoSEQ multiplex PCR, and TCRdb's table has in-frame clones only and misses some. Of approximately 100,000 clones listed, over 60% were seen once; the top ten hold approximately 11%. Sequencing was done on a sample of PBMCs. These receptors all come from a man aged 40-55 years in good health and CMV-seropositive.

In nucleotides, the CDR3 is TGTGCCAGCTCCCAGGGGGCGGGCCAGCCCCAGCATTTT. This gives the protein CASSQGAGQPQHF. The gene calls are TRBV18 and TRBJ1-5, with 8 bases fitting TRBD1. This CDR3 comprises 13 residues. J gave up 7 bases and V 6 bases, and 5 bases lay outside the gene matches. From germline, CDR1 is KGHSH and CDR2 LQKENI. Based on the CDR3 plus reference TRBV18 and TRBJ1-5, the full variable domain is NAGVMQNPRHLVRRRGQEARLRCSPMKGHSHVYWYRQLPEEGLKFMVYLQKENIIDESGMPKERFSAEFPKEGPSILRIQQVVRGDSAAYFCASSQGAGQPQHFGDGTRLSIL.

The CDR3 reads CASPYRHWTYEQYF. CDR3 nucleotide sequence: TGTGCTAGCCCGTACAGGCATTGGACCTACGAGCAGTACTTC. The chain carries TRBV12-5 and TRBJ2-7, with a possible D match to TRBD1 (5 bases). Trimming pared 9 bases from V and 2 bases from J, leaving 17 bases between. CDR1 and CDR2 from the germline V gene are LGHNT and FRNRAP. The CDR3 is made up of 14 amino acids.

The chain has TRBV14 and TRBJ1-4, with D unresolved. The CDR3 extends over 12 amino acids. V was trimmed by 4 bases and J by 8 bases, leaving 8 bases between them. Germline-derived CDR1 and CDR2 are SGHDN and FVKESK. The CDR3 DNA is TGTGCCAGCAGCCCCCTAGGCGAAAAACTGTTTTTT. It is translated as CASSPLGEKLFF.

The chain couples TRBV7-9 to TRBJ1-2, with D perhaps matching TRBD1 (5 bases). This CDR3 is built from 13 residues. CDR1 is SEHNR, CDR2 FQNEAQ, per germline (reference sequence). The V end was cut by 5 bases, the J end by 4 bases, with 11 bases between. CDR3 nucleotides: TGTGCCAGCAGCGCCTCAACAGGCTATGGCTACACCTTC. Protein: CASSASTGYGYTF.

In DNA form, the CDR3 reads TGTGCCAGCAGCTTTTGGGGGCTAGACAATGAGCAGTTCTTC. Translated, it gives CASSFWGLDNEQFF. This chain connects TRBV7-2 to TRBJ2-1; D perhaps matches TRBD1 (6 bases). Germline loops: CDR1 SGHTA, CDR2 FQGNSA. The CDR3 extends over 14 amino acids. V lost 3 bases and J 5 bases, leaving 11 bases between the germline ends.

J is TRBJ1-5 and V is TRBV28; D possibly corresponds to TRBD1 (6 bases). The V and J ends lost 1 base and 5 bases respectively, with 15 bases between them. Germline values: CDR1 MDHEN, CDR2 SYDVKM. This CDR3 has 16 amino acids. The CDR3 DNA sequence: TGTGCCAGCAGTTTATTGGCAGGGGAGTGGTATCAGCCCCAGCATTTT. Translating gives CASSLLAGEWYQPQHF.

This chain joins TRBV7-8 and TRBJ2-2; TRBD1 agrees at 7 bases. Germline V gene lookup returns CDR1 SGHVS and CDR2 FQNEAQ. The V segment lost 7 bases and the J segment 4 bases; nucleotides outside the gene matches: 6. This CDR3 has 14 residues. The CDR3 DNA sequence: TGTGCCAGCACCCTAGGGGGCTCCACCGGGGAGCTGTTTTTT. Translation: CASTLGGSTGELFF. Based on the CDR3 plus reference TRBV7-8 and TRBJ2-2, the full variable domain is GAGVSQSPRYKVAKRGQDVALRCDPISGHVSLFWYQQALGQGPEFLTYFQNEAQLDKSGLPSDRFFAERPEGSVSTLKIQRTQQEDSAVYLCASTLGGSTGELFFGEGSRLTVL.

The chain combines TRBV19 with TRBJ1-4; D is possibly TRBD1 (5 bases). The CDR3 spans 16 residues. The germline CDR1 and CDR2 sequences are LNHDA and SQIVND (reference sequence). V was trimmed by 6 bases and J by 7 bases, leaving 21 bases between them. CDR3 protein: CASRPVSGPGGEKLFF. The CDR3 coding sequence is TGTGCCAGTAGACCCGTAAGCGGGCCGGGGGGTGAAAAACTGTTTTTT. Looking up the rest from reference TRBV19 and TRBJ1-4 gives the full variable domain: DGGITQSPKYLFRKEGQNVTLSCEQNLNHDAMYWYRQDPGQGLRLIYYSQIVNDFQKGDIAEGYSVSREKKESFPLTVTSAQKNPTAFYLCASRPVSGPGGEKLFFGSGTQLSVL.

The chain couples TRBV6-1 to TRBJ2-7; D might be TRBD1 (5 bases). Per germline, CDR1 MNHNS and CDR2 SASEGT. With 6 bases removed from V and 2 bases from J, the gap between germline ends came to 11 bases. CDR3 size: 13 residues. CDR3 DNA: TGTGCCAGCAGGGGCAGGGCGACCTACGAGCAGTACTTC. This translates into CASRGRATYEQYF.

The chain combines TRBV5-1 with TRBJ1-1; D unresolved. There are 15 residues in the CDR3. Germline V gives CDR1 SGHRS, CDR2 YFSETQ. Between the trimmed V and J ends, which lost 2 bases and 1 base, there was a span of 12 bases. CDR3 sequence (DNA): TGCGCCAGCAGCTTTGGAGGAGGCGGGAACACTGAAGCTTTCTTT. Translating gives CASSFGGGGNTEAFF.

This clone was seen a handful of times. The chain joins TRBV14 to TRBJ2-5, with a tentative D call TRBD2 (7 bases). CDR1 SGHDN and CDR2 FVKESK come from the germline V gene. V was shortened by 0 bases and J by 5 bases, with 16 bases between the two germline ends. The CDR3 runs 16 residues. CDR3 loop: CASSQDYRGAGETQYF. CDR3 nucleotide sequence: TGTGCCAGCAGCCAAGATTATCGGGGGGCCGGCGAGACCCAGTACTTC.

For the CDR3, the DNA is TGTGCCAGCTTGGGACAGGGAAACACTGAAGCTTTCTTT. Its protein product is CASLGQGNTEAFF. The chain employs TRBV18 and TRBJ1-1; 9 bases are a match to TRBD1. Per germline, CDR1 KGHSH and CDR2 LQKENI. This CDR3 region has 13 residues. The V segment lost 7 bases and the J segment 2 bases; nucleotides outside the gene matches: 2.

The V and J genes are TRBV5-4 and TRBJ2-5, with 7 bases fitting TRBD2. The germline gives CDR1 SGHNT, CDR2 YYREEE (reference sequence). The CDR3 has 14 residues. V dropped 4 bases and J dropped 2; count of bases not matched to a gene: 5. CDR3 loop: CASSHPGGQETQYF. The CDR3 DNA sequence: TGTGCCAGCAGCCACCCGGGGGGACAAGAGACCCAGTACTTC.

The rearrangement joins TRBV19 to TRBJ1-5, with TRBD1 identical over 8 bases. CDR1 and CDR2 from the germline V gene are LNHDA and SQIVND (reference sequence). The V gene end was trimmed by 6 bases and the J gene end by 4 bases; junction bases not matched to a gene: 5. This CDR3 region has 14 residues. The CDR3 DNA is TGTGCCAGTAGCTCGGGACAGGAAAATCAGCCCCAGCATTTT. It translates to CASSSGQENQPQHF.

This chain connects TRBV28 to TRBJ2-5; TRBD1 matches at 7 bases. Germline lookup yields CDR1 MDHEN and CDR2 SYDVKM. The CDR3 is made up of 16 amino acids. V lost 0 bases to trimming and J lost 1 base; unmatched junction nucleotides: 5. In nucleotides, the CDR3 is TGTGCCAGCAGTTTATGGACAGGGTCTCTCCAAGAGACCCAGTACTTC. Translating it yields CASSLWTGSLQETQYF.

The chain uses TRBV7-2 and TRBJ1-4; 9 bases fit TRBD1. This CDR3 contains 15 residues. The trim removed 5 bases at V and 7 bases at J, leaving 8 bases unmatched. Germline CDR1 is SGHTA and CDR2 is FQGNSA. CDR3 region: CASSTGQGKGEKLFF. CDR3 bases: TGTGCCAGCAGCACCGGACAGGGGAAAGGTGAAAAACTGTTTTTT.

This sequence joins TRBV4-1 and TRBJ1-4, with D possibly TRBD1 on 6 matching bases. The V gene's germline CDR1 is MGHRA and CDR2 YSYEKL. The CDR3 contains 16 residues. The V gene lost 0 bases and the J gene lost 7 bases, with 15 bases spanning the gap. For the CDR3, the DNA is TGCGCCAGCAGCCAAGATCGGGGGGGGCTTGGTGAAAAACTGTTTTTT. This codes for CASSQDRGGLGEKLFF.

The chain links TRBV19 to TRBJ1-5; 7 nucleotides match TRBD1. With 5 bases clipped from V and 3 bases from J, the junction kept 4 bases outside the gene matches. Germline loops: CDR1 LNHDA, CDR2 SQIVND (reference sequence). The CDR3 loop spans 14 amino acids. CDR3 region: CASSLGQNNQPQHF. CDR3 in DNA: TGTGCCAGTAGTCTGGGACAGAACAATCAGCCCCAGCATTTT.

The rearrangement uses TRBV19 and TRBJ2-5; 9 nucleotides line up with TRBD1. The CDR3 extends over 15 amino acids. Germline V gives CDR1 LNHDA, CDR2 SQIVND (reference sequence). J gave up 5 bases and V 5 bases, and 9 bases lay outside the gene matches. The CDR3 DNA reads as TGTGCCAGTAGTCCCGGGACAGGGAGTGTGGAGACCCAGTACTTC. Translated, it gives CASSPGTGSVETQYF.

The genes are TRBV7-2 and TRBJ2-5; D gene uncertain. The CDR3 length is 14 residues. Germline-derived CDR1 and CDR2 are SGHTA and FQGNSA. V was trimmed by 1 base and J by 2 bases, leaving 8 bases between them. The CDR3 spells CASSLVGLQETQYF. The CDR3 region has the DNA TGTGCCAGCAGCTTAGTGGGCCTACAAGAGACCCAGTACTTC.